This TCR beta chain comes out of a study of T cells expressing NK-cell markers. The overall study: Out of eight donors sequenced, seven tested HCMV-seropositive and the remaining one seronegative. General study results and limits: CD8+ T cells in 5 to 7 donors included dominant NKG2C+ clonotypes at about 1.0-7.5%.

As the method of synthesis, 5'RACE template switching with UMIs yielded TCR beta cDNA. After re-calling the 5' RACE reads, TCRdb lists one entry per CDR3 protein, DNA absent. The sample data list 450,000 to 600,000 distinct CDR3 sequences. This CDR3 has 12 amino acids. Germline V lookup: CDR1 LGHNT, CDR2 FRNRAP. Turning to this clonotype: Its antigen remains unidentified.

The origin of this receptor is a man aged 18 to 29 in good health. The chain employs TRBV12-5 and TRBJ2-3. The specimen sequenced was blood T cells: a sorted CD56 or NKG2C T cell subset, CD4+ or CD8+ T cells, or bulk PBMC T cells (not recorded which). This CDR3 is CASGFGTDTQYF.